This TCR beta chain was obtained from a study of monozygotic twins with inflammatory bowel disease. General study findings and limits: Healthy co-twins showed greater TCRbeta diversity (inverse Simpson) than IBD patients. Fewer clonotypes were shared with others by IBD patients than by healthy twins, especially with disease activity. Support was lacking for any single strong IBD-associated signal or clonotype.

The CDR3 covers 13 residues. From germline, CDR1 is SGHAT and CDR2 FQNNGV. Reprocessing the 5' RACE reads, TCRdb reports a single entry for every CDR3 protein and omits DNA. The listing records more than 300,000 distinct CDR3 sequences. In the case of this clonotype: The antigen remains undetermined.

This TCR derives from a human donor with ulcerative colitis or Crohn's disease, or a healthy co-twin of an affected twin (not recorded which). Sequencing was done on a sample of blood. The V and J genes are TRBV11-2 and TRBJ1-1; TCRdb's D call, TRBD1, is unchecked because there is no DNA. CDR3 in amino acids: CASSFYTGTGAFF.